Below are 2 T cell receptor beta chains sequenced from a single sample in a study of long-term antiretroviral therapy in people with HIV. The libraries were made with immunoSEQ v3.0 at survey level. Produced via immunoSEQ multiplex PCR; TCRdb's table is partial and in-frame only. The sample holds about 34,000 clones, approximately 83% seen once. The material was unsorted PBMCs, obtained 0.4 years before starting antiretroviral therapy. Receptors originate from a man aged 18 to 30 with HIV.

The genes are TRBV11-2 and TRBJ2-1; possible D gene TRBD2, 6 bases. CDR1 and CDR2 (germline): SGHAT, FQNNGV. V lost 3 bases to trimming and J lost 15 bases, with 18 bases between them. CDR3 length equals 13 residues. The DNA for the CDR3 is TGTGCCAGCAGCTTGTCGAGCCGACTAGAGACGTTCTTC. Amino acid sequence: CASSLSSRLETFF. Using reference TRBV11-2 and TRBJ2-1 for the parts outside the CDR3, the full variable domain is EAGVAQSPRYKIIEKRQSVAFWCNPISGHATLYWYQQILGQGPKLLIQFQNNGVVDDSQLPKDRFSAERLKGVDSTLKIQPAKLEDSAVYLCASSLSSRLETFFGPGTRLTVL.

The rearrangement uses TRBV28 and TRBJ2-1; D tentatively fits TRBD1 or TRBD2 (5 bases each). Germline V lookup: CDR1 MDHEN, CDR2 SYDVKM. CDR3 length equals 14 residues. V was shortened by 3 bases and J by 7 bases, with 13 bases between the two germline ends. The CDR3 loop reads CASSFGGQGNEQFF. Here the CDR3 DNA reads TGTGCCAGCAGTTTCGGCGGGCAGGGTAATGAGCAGTTCTTC.